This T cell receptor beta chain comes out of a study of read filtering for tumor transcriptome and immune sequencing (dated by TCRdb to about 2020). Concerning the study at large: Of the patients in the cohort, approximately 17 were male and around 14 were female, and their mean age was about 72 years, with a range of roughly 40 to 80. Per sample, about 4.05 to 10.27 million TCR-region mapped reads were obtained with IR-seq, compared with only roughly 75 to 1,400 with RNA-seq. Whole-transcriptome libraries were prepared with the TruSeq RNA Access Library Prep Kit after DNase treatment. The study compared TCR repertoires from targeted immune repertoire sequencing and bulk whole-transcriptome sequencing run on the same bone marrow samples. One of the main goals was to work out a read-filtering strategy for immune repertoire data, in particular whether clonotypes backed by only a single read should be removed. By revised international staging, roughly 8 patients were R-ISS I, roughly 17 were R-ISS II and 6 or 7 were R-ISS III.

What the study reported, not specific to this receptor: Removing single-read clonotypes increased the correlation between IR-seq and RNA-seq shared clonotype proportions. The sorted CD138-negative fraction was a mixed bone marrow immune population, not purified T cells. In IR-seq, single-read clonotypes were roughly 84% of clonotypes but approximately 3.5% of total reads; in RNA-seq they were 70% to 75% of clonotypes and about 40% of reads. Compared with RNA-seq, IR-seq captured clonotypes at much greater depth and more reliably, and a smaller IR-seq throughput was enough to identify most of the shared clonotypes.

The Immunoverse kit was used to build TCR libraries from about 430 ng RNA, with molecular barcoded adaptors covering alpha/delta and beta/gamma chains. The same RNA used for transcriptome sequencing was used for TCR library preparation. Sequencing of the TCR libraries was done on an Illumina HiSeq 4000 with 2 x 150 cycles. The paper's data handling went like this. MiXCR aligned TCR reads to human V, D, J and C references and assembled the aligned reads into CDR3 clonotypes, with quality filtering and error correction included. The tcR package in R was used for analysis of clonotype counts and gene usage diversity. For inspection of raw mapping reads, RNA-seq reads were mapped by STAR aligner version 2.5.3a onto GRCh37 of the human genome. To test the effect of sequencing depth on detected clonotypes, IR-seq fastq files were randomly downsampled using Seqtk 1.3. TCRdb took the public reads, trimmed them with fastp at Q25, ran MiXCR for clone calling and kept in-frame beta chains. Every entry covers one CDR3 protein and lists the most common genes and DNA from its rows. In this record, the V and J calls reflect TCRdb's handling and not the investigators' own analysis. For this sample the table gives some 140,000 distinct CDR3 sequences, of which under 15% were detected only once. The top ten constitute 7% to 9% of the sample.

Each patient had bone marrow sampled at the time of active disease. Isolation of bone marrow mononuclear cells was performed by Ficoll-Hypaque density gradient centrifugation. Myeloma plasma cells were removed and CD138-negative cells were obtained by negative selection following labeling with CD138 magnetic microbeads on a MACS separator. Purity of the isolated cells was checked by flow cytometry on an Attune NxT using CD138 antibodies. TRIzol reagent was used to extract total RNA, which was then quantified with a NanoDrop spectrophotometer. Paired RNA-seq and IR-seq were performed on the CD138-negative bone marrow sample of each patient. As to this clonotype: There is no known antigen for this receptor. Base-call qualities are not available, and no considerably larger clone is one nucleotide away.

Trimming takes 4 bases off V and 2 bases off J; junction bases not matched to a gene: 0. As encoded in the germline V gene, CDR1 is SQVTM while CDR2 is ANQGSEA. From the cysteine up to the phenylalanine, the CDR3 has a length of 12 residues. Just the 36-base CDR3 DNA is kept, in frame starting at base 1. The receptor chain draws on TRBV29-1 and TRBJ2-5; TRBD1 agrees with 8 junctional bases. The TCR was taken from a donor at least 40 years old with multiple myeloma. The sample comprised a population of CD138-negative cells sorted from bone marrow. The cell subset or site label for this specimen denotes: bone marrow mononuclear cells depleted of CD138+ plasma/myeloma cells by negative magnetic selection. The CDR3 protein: CSVGDRQETQYF. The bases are TGCAGCGTTGGGGACAGGCAAGAGACCCAGTACTTC.